This paragraph covers one TCR beta chain sequence. Its antigen is currently unknown. The sample is drawn from a study of shared clonotypes between healthy human individuals. Sequencing used immunoSEQ multiplex PCR; TCRdb keeps in-frame clones, though not all of them. Counted here are some 690,000 clones, 90% occurring once; the ten biggest clones make up 34%. Donors were healthy HIV-negative adults without recently reported acute infections or vaccinations. Overall study results and limits: In this cohort, only blood was sampled, and tissue repertoires likely differ. Few donors restricted represented genetic and exposure-history diversity.

Sequencing was carried out using memory CD8+ T cells from PBMCs. Subset reported: CD45RO+ cells pooled with CCR7-negative TemRA cells. The TCR sequence derives from a man between 18 and 29 years old in good health. Some clones in this sample may be carry-over from other donors' samples.

As DNA, the CDR3 is TGTGCCAGCCCCTACGAGGATCCCCATTATGGCTACACCTTC. This sequence encodes CASPYEDPHYGYTF. The rearrangement links TRBV27 to TRBJ1-2; D gene unclear. V gave up 8 bases and J gave up 5 bases, with 18 bases separating them. CDR1 is MNHEY, CDR2 SMNVEV, per germline (reference sequence). This CDR3 has 14 amino acids.